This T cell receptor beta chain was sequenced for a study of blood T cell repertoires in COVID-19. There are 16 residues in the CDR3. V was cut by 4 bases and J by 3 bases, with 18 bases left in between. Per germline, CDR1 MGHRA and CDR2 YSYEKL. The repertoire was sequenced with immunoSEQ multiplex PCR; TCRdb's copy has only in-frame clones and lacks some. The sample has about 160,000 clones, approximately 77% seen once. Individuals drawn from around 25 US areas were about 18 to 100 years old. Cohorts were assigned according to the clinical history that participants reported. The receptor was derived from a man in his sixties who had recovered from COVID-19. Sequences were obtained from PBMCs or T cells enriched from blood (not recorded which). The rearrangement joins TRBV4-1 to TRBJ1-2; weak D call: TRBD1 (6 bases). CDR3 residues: CASSPPLGGADYGYTF. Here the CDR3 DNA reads TGCGCCAGCAGCCCACCTCTTGGGGGCGCGGACTATGGCTACACCTTC.